These 27 T cell receptor beta chains were sequenced from one sample in a study of blood T cell repertoires in COVID-19. Generated by immunoSEQ multiplex PCR, the TCRdb table keeps only in-frame clones and is missing some. The repertoire includes about 240,000 clones, 80% to 90% of them detected once, and 3% to 4.5% sits in the top ten. The sequenced sample consisted of PBMCs or T cells enriched from blood (not recorded which). These receptors were taken from a woman in her 40s who had been exposed to COVID-19.

CDR3 loop: CASRRPGQGYGYTF. CDR3 bases: TGTGCCAGCAGGCGTCCGGGACAGGGCTATGGCTACACCTTC. J is TRBJ1-2 and V is TRBV5-6; 9 nucleotides agree with TRBD1. The V segment lost 5 bases and the J segment 4 bases; nucleotides outside the gene matches: 6. This CDR3 region has 14 residues. Per the germline V gene, CDR1 is SGHDT and CDR2 is YYEEEE. Complete variable domain (other parts from reference TRBV5-6 and TRBJ1-2): DAGVTQSPTHLIKTRGQQVTLRCSPKSGHDTVSWYQQALGQGPQFIFQYYEEEERQRGNFPDRFSGHQFPNYSSELNVNALLLGDSALYLCASRRPGQGYGYTFGSGTRLTVV.

About this clone: This sample also contains other DNA sequences that code for the same CDR3. The chain couples TRBV14 to TRBJ1-3; 7 nucleotides match TRBD1. V trimming: 4 bases; J trimming: 3 bases; junction bases outside the gene matches: 3. Per germline, CDR1 SGHDN and CDR2 FVKESK. CDR3 length equals 14 residues. CDR3: CASSPRTGGNTIYF. CDR3 sequence (DNA): TGTGCCAGCAGCCCACGGACAGGTGGAAACACCATATATTTT.

This rearrangement joins TRBV10-3 to TRBJ2-2; D unclear. Germline V gene data show CDR1 as ENHRY and CDR2 as SYGVKD. The ends were cut back, 4 bases at V and 5 bases at J, with 11 bases in the middle. This CDR3 has 14 amino acids. The chain's CDR3 is CAISGQGETGELFF. The CDR3, as DNA: TGTGCCATCAGTGGACAAGGTGAAACCGGGGAGCTGTTTTTT.

This chain uses TRBV6-5 with TRBJ2-2; the D is unclear. CDR1 and CDR2 (germline): MNHEY, SVGAGI. The CDR3 length is 14 residues. Trimming took off 6 bases at V and 0 bases at J, with 8 bases between the two ends. The CDR3 DNA is TGTGCCAGCAGCCCGTTCGCGAACACCGGGGAGCTGTTTTTT. Translated, it gives CASSPFANTGELFF.

V usage is TRBV12-3 or TRBV12-4 and J usage is TRBJ2-1; 9 positions agree with TRBD1. This CDR3 has 13 amino acids. V dropped 10 bases and J dropped 8; count of bases not matched to a gene: 9. This chain's CDR3 is CATHRGRSDEQFF. DNA for the CDR3: TGTGCCACCCACAGGGGGCGTAGCGATGAGCAGTTCTTC.

The V and J genes are TRBV11-2 and TRBJ2-3, with 8 bases matching TRBD2. The germline CDR1 and CDR2 sequences are SGHAT and FQNNGV. This CDR3 has 15 amino acids. The J segment lost 4 bases and the V segment lost 3 bases, leaving 6 bases of the junction unmatched. The CDR3 coding sequence is TGTGCCAGCAGCTTTTTAGCGGGGCTGGCAGATACGCAGTATTTT. This translates into CASSFLAGLADTQYF.

The CDR3 protein is CASSSDSYNSPLHF. The CDR3, as DNA: TGTGCCAGCAGTTCAGACAGCTATAATTCACCCCTCCACTTT. The chain couples TRBV7-9 to TRBJ1-6; D perhaps matches TRBD1 (5 bases). V shed 6 bases and J shed 3 bases, with 9 bases lying between them. CDR1 SEHNR and CDR2 FQNEAQ come from the germline V gene (reference sequence). The CDR3 runs to 14 residues.

The V and J genes are TRBV25-1 and TRBJ1-2; 7 nucleotides match TRBD1. V was pared by 4 bases and J by 8 bases, with 10 bases of the junction left unmatched. The germline gives CDR1 MGHDK, CDR2 SYGVNS. The CDR3 totals 14 residues. CDR3 region: CASSGHDRDIGYTF. CDR3 in DNA: TGTGCCAGCAGTGGGCACGACAGGGATATCGGCTACACCTTC.

The chain joins TRBV9 to TRBJ2-1; 13 nucleotides match TRBD2. CDR3 length equals 17 residues. Germline-derived CDR1 and CDR2 are SGDLS and YYNGEE. The V gene end was trimmed by 4 bases and the J gene end by 0 bases; junction bases not matched to a gene: 4. The CDR3 is CASSYRTSGGSYNEQFF. CDR3 DNA sequence: TGTGCCAGCAGCTACCGGACTAGCGGGGGCTCCTACAATGAGCAGTTCTTC.

The CDR3, as DNA: TGTGCCAGCAGGAGACTCATGAACACTGAAGCTTTCTTT. Its translation is CASRRLMNTEAFF. This sequence joins TRBV6-5 and TRBJ1-1; D is ambiguous. This CDR3 region has 13 residues. Trimming shortened V by 6 bases and J by 0 bases, and 8 bases separated the two germline ends. Germline CDR1 is MNHEY and CDR2 is SVGAGI.

The rearrangement uses TRBV29-1 and TRBJ1-5; tentative D call: TRBD1 (5 bases). Deletions cut 3 bases from V and 4 bases from J, with 10 bases between. Germline V CDR1 and CDR2: SQVTM, ANQGSEA. The CDR3 covers 13 residues. DNA of the CDR3: TGCAGCGTTGAGGCGGGGCCGAATCAGCCCCAGCATTTT. It codes for CSVEAGPNQPQHF.

The J gene is TRBJ1-2, the V gene TRBV28; the match to TRBD1 covers 9 bases. Germline V gives CDR1 MDHEN, CDR2 SYDVKM. V lost 6 bases and J lost 8; bases outside the gene matches: 10. This CDR3 has 14 amino acids. CDR3: CASSSLQGARGYTF. CDR3 coding DNA: TGTGCCAGCAGCTCATTACAGGGGGCGCGCGGCTACACCTTC.

The chain is built from TRBV18 and TRBJ1-5; TRBD1 agrees at 8 bases. V was pared by 5 bases and J by 4 bases, with 7 bases of the junction left unmatched. The CDR3 has 15 residues. CDR1 and CDR2 (germline): KGHSH, LQKENI. The CDR3 sequence is CASSAGQGSNQPQHF. CDR3 in DNA: TGTGCCAGCTCAGCAGGACAGGGCTCTAATCAGCCCCAGCATTTT.

The rearrangement uses TRBV5-6 and TRBJ2-7; TRBD1 might be the D (5 bases). Trimming took 2 bases from V and 5 from J, leaving 20 bases between them. CDR3 size: 16 residues. In germline, CDR1 is SGHDT, CDR2 YYEEEE. CDR3 sequence reads: CASSFWGFRPDDEQYF. CDR3 DNA sequence: TGTGCCAGCAGCTTCTGGGGCTTTCGTCCTGATGACGAGCAGTACTTC.

This clone was seen a single time. The gene calls are TRBV13 and TRBJ2-1, with 12 bases fitting TRBD2. The CDR3 covers 15 residues. Per germline, CDR1 PRHDT and CDR2 FYEKMQ (reference sequence). V trimming: 2 bases; J trimming: 10 bases; junction bases outside the gene matches: 6. CDR3 DNA sequence: TGTGCCAGCAGCTTATACTCTAGCGGGGGGGCCGAGCAGTTCTTC. Protein product: CASSLYSSGGAEQFF.

This sequence joins TRBV19 and TRBJ1-1; D remains unclear. The CDR3 has 11 amino acids. The V end lost 3 bases, the J end lost 8 bases, and 7 bases lay between the germline ends. Germline-derived CDR1 and CDR2 are LNHDA and SQIVND (reference sequence). The CDR3 DNA is TGTGCCAGTAGTATTCCCGGGGAAGCTTTCTTT. This codes for CASSIPGEAFF.

The CDR3 here is CASSLSKGPGDLQPQHF. CDR3 in DNA: TGTGCCAGCAGTTTATCGAAGGGCCCGGGGGATCTCCAGCCCCAGCATTTT. The V and J genes are TRBV27 and TRBJ1-5, with D perhaps matching TRBD1 (5 bases). The V end lost 0 bases, the J end lost 7 bases, and 19 bases lay between the germline ends. The germline CDR1 and CDR2 sequences are MNHEY and SMNVEV (reference sequence). This CDR3 is 17 amino acids long.

The chain carries TRBV7-3 and TRBJ1-4; 8 bases are shared with TRBD1. From germline, CDR1 is SGHTA and CDR2 FQGTGA. Trimming cost V 5 bases and J 4 bases; bases outside gene matches: 9. The CDR3 runs to 16 residues. The CDR3 coding sequence is TGTGCCAGCAGCCCCGGACAGGGCGGGGGTAATGAAAAACTGTTTTTT. This encodes CASSPGQGGGNEKLFF. Filled out from reference TRBV7-3 and TRBJ1-4, the complete variable domain reads GAGVSQTPSNKVTEKGKYVELRCDPISGHTALYWYRQSLGQGPEFLIYFQGTGAADDSGLPNDRFFAVRPEGSVSTLKIQRTERGDSAVYLCASSPGQGGGNEKLFFGSGTQLSVL.

The chain uses TRBV2 and TRBJ2-7, with D maybe TRBD2 (5 bases). With 6 bases removed from V and 6 bases from J, the gap between germline ends came to 15 bases. Germline assignment: CDR1 SNHLY and CDR2 FYNNEI. The CDR3 runs 13 residues. The CDR3, as DNA: TGTGCCAGCAGGTCCGGGATTGGGTCCGAGCAGTACTTC. As protein: CASRSGIGSEQYF. The whole variable domain, filled in from reference TRBV2 and TRBJ2-7, reads EPEVTQTPSHQVTQMGQEVILRCVPISNHLYFYWYRQILGQKVEFLVSFYNNEISEKSEIFDDQFSVERPDGSNFTLKIRSTKLEDSAMYFCASRSGIGSEQYFGPGTRLTVT.

The J gene is TRBJ2-7, the V gene TRBV7-2; D uncertain. CDR1 SGHTA and CDR2 FQGNSA come from the germline V gene. This CDR3 is built from 14 residues. V lost 0 bases to trimming and J lost 1 base, with 7 bases between them. CDR3: CASSLARLSYEQYF. The CDR3 nucleotides are TGTGCCAGCAGCTTAGCCAGGCTATCCTACGAGCAGTACTTC.

V gene TRBV12-3 or TRBV12-4 combines with J gene TRBJ1-6; D ambiguous. The CDR3 has 12 residues. Trimming removed 2 bases at V and 14 bases at J, with 10 bases between. CDR3 DNA sequence: TGTGCCAGCAGTTTAAACTCCGGGGCCCTCCACTTT. This gives the protein CASSLNSGALHF.

The CDR3 is CASNLGRENTEAFF. The CDR3 nucleotides read TGTGCCAGCAACCTCGGACGGGAAAACACTGAAGCTTTCTTT. The V gene is TRBV3-1 (or the pseudogene TRBV3-2), the J gene TRBJ1-1; D unclear. The V end lost 7 bases, the J end lost 2 bases, and 14 bases lay between the germline ends. This CDR3 is built from 14 residues. The V gene's germline CDR1 is LGHDT and CDR2 YNNKEL (reference sequence).

V is TRBV18 and J is TRBJ1-2, with no clear D. The CDR3 has 13 amino acids. Trimming shortened V by 3 bases and J by 3 bases, and 8 bases separated the two germline ends. Germline V gene data show CDR1 as KGHSH and CDR2 as LQKENI. DNA for the CDR3: TGTGCCAGCTCACCCCACAGTGACTATGGCTACACCTTC. Its protein product is CASSPHSDYGYTF.

V is TRBV21-1 and J is TRBJ1-5; the table's D call, TRBD1, has no DNA check behind it. TRBV21-1 is labeled a pseudogene. CDR3 size: 15 residues. The chain's CDR3 is CASSKGQGQNQPQHF. CDR3 nucleotide sequence: TGTGCCAGCAGCAAAGGACAGGGACAAAATCAGCCCCAGCATTTT.

V usage is TRBV3-1 (or the pseudogene TRBV3-2) and J usage is TRBJ2-3; 14 nucleotides line up with TRBD2. The CDR3 length is 18 residues. Germline V CDR1 and CDR2: LGHDT, YNNKEL (reference sequence). V trimming: 3 bases; J trimming: 1 base; junction bases outside the gene matches: 6. CDR3 sequence (DNA): TGTGCCAGCAGCCAGCCCGGGACTAGCGGGGGAGGCACAGATACGCAGTATTTT. Protein sequence: CASSQPGTSGGGTDTQYF.

This clone was picked up a small number of times. The V gene is TRBV7-6, the J gene TRBJ2-7; 14 nucleotides line up with TRBD2. V was pared by 5 bases and J by 4 bases, with 7 bases of the junction left unmatched. This CDR3 is built from 16 residues. Germline V gene lookup returns CDR1 SGHVS and CDR2 FNYEAQ. CDR3 amino acids: CASSLRLAGGMYEQYF. CDR3 DNA sequence: TGTGCCAGCAGCCTCAGACTAGCGGGGGGGATGTACGAGCAGTACTTC.

This clone has just one count. The CDR3 DNA reads TGTGCCAGCAGTGTAGTAGTGAATGAAAAACTGTTTTTT. Residues: CASSVVVNEKLFF. The V and J genes are TRBV25-1 and TRBJ1-4; D not certain. Trimming pared 4 bases from V and 5 bases from J, leaving 8 bases between. CDR1 and CDR2 from the germline V gene are MGHDK and SYGVNS. The CDR3 is 13 amino acids.